These T cell receptor beta chains were read from a single sample in a study of blood T cell repertoires in COVID-19. Clones were sequenced by immunoSEQ multiplex PCR, and TCRdb holds only the in-frame ones, with some missing. The sample shows under 95,000 clones, 70% to 90% of them seen only once. Sequenced: peripheral blood. These receptors were obtained from a human donor in a cohort sampled during active COVID-19. Each CDR3 is given with its conserved first and last residue. The D gene is left open where the match is weak. Rows may omit the clone size; those that give it use once, few, many or a size class.

D gene: TRBD2; V gene: TRBV28; clone size: .; J gene: TRBJ2-7; CDR3 protein: CASSTPVGTIDEQYF; CDR3 DNA: TGTGCCAGCAGTACCCCGGTAGGGACTATCGACGAGCAGTACTTC
D gene: TRBD1; V gene: TRBV19; clone size: .; J gene: TRBJ2-1; CDR3 protein: CASRRRRDSYYNEQFF; CDR3 DNA: TGTGCCAGTAGACGACGCCGGGACAGCTACTACAATGAGCAGTTCTTC
D gene: .; V gene: TRBV4-1; clone size: .; J gene: TRBJ2-7; CDR3 protein: CASSQRGGYEQYF; CDR3 DNA: TGCGCCAGCAGCCAACGGGGTGGATACGAGCAGTACTTC
D gene: .; V gene: TRBV6-2/TRBV6-3; clone size: .; J gene: TRBJ2-7; CDR3 protein: CASSYEVRSSYEQYF; CDR3 DNA: TGTGCCAGCAGTTACGAAGTAAGGAGCTCCTACGAGCAGTACTTC
D gene: .; V gene: TRBV3-1/TRBV3-2; clone size: .; J gene: TRBJ2-7; CDR3 protein: CASSQVLGGTYEQYF; CDR3 DNA: TGTGCCAGCAGCCAAGTCCTTGGAGGGACGTACGAGCAGTACTTC
D gene: TRBD1; V gene: TRBV19; clone size: .; J gene: TRBJ2-3; CDR3 protein: CASSFRTGEADTQYF; CDR3 DNA: TGTGCCAGTAGTTTTAGGACAGGGGAAGCAGATACGCAGTATTTT
D gene: TRBD1; V gene: TRBV9; clone size: .; J gene: TRBJ1-6; CDR3 protein: CASSSSTGSSYNSPLHF; CDR3 DNA: TGTGCCAGCAGCTCGTCGACAGGGAGCTCCTATAATTCACCCCTCCACTTT
D gene: .; V gene: TRBV19; clone size: .; J gene: TRBJ1-3; CDR3 protein: CASSSSSGNTIYF; CDR3 DNA: TGTGCCAGTAGTTCCAGCTCTGGAAACACCATATATTTT
D gene: TRBD2; V gene: TRBV9; clone size: once; J gene: TRBJ2-1; CDR3 protein: CASSVAIAGGADEQFF; CDR3 DNA: TGTGCCAGCAGCGTAGCAATAGCGGGAGGGGCGGATGAGCAGTTCTTC
D gene: .; V gene: TRBV15; clone size: .; J gene: TRBJ1-4; CDR3 protein: CATSRFPLNEKLFF; CDR3 DNA: TGTGCCACCAGCAGGTTTCCACTGAATGAAAAACTGTTTTTT
D gene: .; V gene: TRBV6-2/TRBV6-3; clone size: once; J gene: TRBJ2-2; CDR3 protein: CASSYFPHETGELFF; CDR3 DNA: TGTGCCAGCAGTTACTTCCCCCACGAGACCGGGGAGCTGTTTTTT
D gene: TRBD2; V gene: TRBV18; clone size: .; J gene: TRBJ2-7; CDR3 protein: CASSPTSARVSYEQYF; CDR3 DNA: TGTGCCAGCTCACCCACTAGCGCTCGTGTCTCCTACGAGCAGTACTTC
D gene: TRBD2; V gene: TRBV6-6; clone size: .; J gene: TRBJ2-1; CDR3 protein: CASSYTLAGGVDEQFF; CDR3 DNA: TGTGCCAGCAGTTACACTCTAGCGGGAGGGGTCGATGAGCAGTTCTTC
D gene: TRBD1; V gene: TRBV11-1; clone size: .; J gene: TRBJ2-7; CDR3 protein: CASSLGTGQIYEQYF; CDR3 DNA: TGTGCCAGCAGCCTTGGGACAGGACAAATCTACGAGCAGTACTTC
D gene: TRBD1; V gene: TRBV15; clone size: .; J gene: TRBJ1-5; CDR3 protein: CATSEDRVGQPQHF; CDR3 DNA: TGTGCCACCAGCGAGGACAGGGTAGGTCAGCCCCAGCATTTT
D gene: .; V gene: TRBV20-1; clone size: .; J gene: TRBJ1-2; CDR3 protein: CSAPRSGGYTF; CDR3 DNA: TGCAGTGCTCCTCGATCCGGTGGCTACACCTTC
D gene: .; V gene: TRBV5-6; clone size: .; J gene: TRBJ2-7; CDR3 protein: CASSLSGTYEQYF; CDR3 DNA: TGTGCCAGCAGCTTATCAGGGACCTACGAGCAGTACTTC
D gene: .; V gene: TRBV7-2; clone size: .; J gene: TRBJ2-7; CDR3 protein: CASSSRTGRDYEQYF; CDR3 DNA: TGTGCCAGCAGCTCTAGGACAGGGAGGGACTACGAGCAGTACTTC
D gene: TRBD1; V gene: TRBV27; clone size: .; J gene: TRBJ2-5; CDR3 protein: CASSRTGEETQYF; CDR3 DNA: TGTGCCAGCAGTAGGACAGGGGAGGAGACCCAGTACTTC
D gene: .; V gene: TRBV19; clone size: .; J gene: TRBJ2-5; CDR3 protein: CASSGAEQETQYF; CDR3 DNA: TGTGCTTCGAGCGGAGCAGAGCAAGAGACCCAGTACTTC
D gene: .; V gene: TRBV11-2; clone size: .; J gene: TRBJ2-7; CDR3 protein: CASSTFHRGPYYEQYF; CDR3 DNA: TGTGCCAGCAGCACATTTCATCGCGGCCCCTACTACGAGCAGTACTTC
D gene: TRBD1; V gene: TRBV7-8; clone size: .; J gene: TRBJ1-6; CDR3 protein: CASRAGTGGENSPLHF; CDR3 DNA: TGTGCCAGCAGGGCTGGGACAGGCGGAGAGAATTCACCCCTCCACTTT
D gene: .; V gene: TRBV4-1; clone size: .; J gene: TRBJ2-7; CDR3 protein: CASSQDSVGAAYEQYF; CDR3 DNA: TGCGCCAGCAGCCAAGATTCCGTGGGAGCTGCCTACGAGCAGTACTTC
D gene: .; V gene: TRBV5-1; clone size: few; J gene: TRBJ2-3; CDR3 protein: CASSAQGGLTDTQYF; CDR3 DNA: TGCGCCAGCAGCGCCCAGGGGGGCCTCACAGATACGCAGTATTTT
D gene: TRBD1; V gene: TRBV2; clone size: .; J gene: TRBJ1-2; CDR3 protein: CASSGGQGYGYTF; CDR3 DNA: TGTGCCAGCAGTGGAGGACAGGGGTATGGCTACACCTTC
D gene: .; V gene: TRBV2; clone size: .; J gene: TRBJ2-1; CDR3 protein: CASGFGGALYNEQFF; CDR3 DNA: TGTGCCAGCGGGTTCGGAGGGGCCTTATACAATGAGCAGTTCTTC
D gene: TRBD2; V gene: TRBV28; clone size: .; J gene: TRBJ2-3; CDR3 protein: CASSRPRTSSTQYF; CDR3 DNA: TGTGCCAGCAGTCGTCCTCGGACTAGCAGTACGCAGTATTTT
D gene: TRBD1; V gene: TRBV24-1; clone size: .; J gene: TRBJ2-3; CDR3 protein: CATSDLAGTGLPDTQYF; CDR3 DNA: TGTGCCACCAGTGATTTAGCCGGGACAGGGCTCCCAGATACGCAGTATTTT
D gene: TRBD1; V gene: TRBV6-5; clone size: .; J gene: TRBJ1-1; CDR3 protein: CASRQGSLGVEAFF; CDR3 DNA: TGTGCCAGCAGACAGGGGTCTCTTGGGGTTGAAGCTTTCTTT
D gene: TRBD1; V gene: TRBV2; clone size: .; J gene: TRBJ1-3; CDR3 protein: CASRESTTWTGGRNTIYF; CDR3 DNA: TGTGCCAGCAGGGAAAGCACGACCTGGACAGGGGGACGAAACACCATATATTTT
D gene: TRBD1; V gene: TRBV18; clone size: .; J gene: TRBJ1-4; CDR3 protein: CASSPPGTADWKLFF; CDR3 DNA: TGTGCCAGCTCACCCCCCGGGACAGCCGATTGGAAACTGTTTTTT
D gene: TRBD1; V gene: TRBV24-1; clone size: .; J gene: TRBJ1-4; CDR3 protein: CATSVLGTANEKLFF; CDR3 DNA: TGTGCCACCAGTGTCCTCGGGACAGCAAATGAAAAACTGTTTTTT
D gene: .; V gene: TRBV11-2; clone size: .; J gene: TRBJ2-1; CDR3 protein: CASSLSGDRWGYNEQFF; CDR3 DNA: TGTGCCAGCAGCTTAAGCGGCGACCGGTGGGGCTACAATGAGCAGTTCTTC
D gene: .; V gene: TRBV29-1; clone size: .; J gene: TRBJ1-1; CDR3 protein: CSVSGPRNTEAFF; CDR3 DNA: TGCAGCGTTAGCGGACCTAGGAACACTGAAGCTTTCTTT
D gene: .; V gene: TRBV10-3; clone size: .; J gene: TRBJ2-2; CDR3 protein: CAISVTGTGELFF; CDR3 DNA: TGTGCCATCAGCGTAACAGGCACCGGGGAGCTGTTTTTT
D gene: .; V gene: TRBV30; clone size: .; J gene: TRBJ2-2; CDR3 protein: CAWRPRGAVTGELFF; CDR3 DNA: TGTGCCTGGAGGCCCCGGGGGGCCGTAACCGGGGAGCTGTTTTTT
D gene: .; V gene: TRBV30; clone size: .; J gene: TRBJ2-2; CDR3 protein: CAWSRSSRNTGELFF; CDR3 DNA: TGTGCCTGGAGTAGGAGTAGTCGGAACACCGGGGAGCTGTTTTTT
D gene: .; V gene: TRBV4-1; clone size: .; J gene: TRBJ2-3; CDR3 protein: CASSQNGGPIVSDTQYF; CDR3 DNA: TGCGCCAGCAGCCAGAACGGGGGGCCCATTGTCTCAGATACGCAGTATTTT
D gene: TRBD1; V gene: TRBV19; clone size: .; J gene: TRBJ2-7; CDR3 protein: CASSDRGTAQYEQYF; CDR3 DNA: TGTGCCAGTAGTGATAGGGGGACAGCCCAGTACGAGCAGTACTTC
D gene: .; V gene: TRBV11-1; clone size: .; J gene: TRBJ1-1; CDR3 protein: CASSLVGGTEAFF; CDR3 DNA: TGTGCCAGCAGCTTAGTAGGGGGCACTGAAGCTTTCTTT
D gene: .; V gene: TRBV7-2; clone size: .; J gene: TRBJ1-2; CDR3 protein: CASSLGRVQANYGYTF; CDR3 DNA: TGTGCCAGCAGCTTAGGGCGTGTACAGGCTAACTATGGCTACACCTTC
D gene: TRBD1; V gene: TRBV28; clone size: .; J gene: TRBJ1-6; CDR3 protein: CASRDQGGPLHF; CDR3 DNA: TGTGCCAGCAGGGATCAGGGGGGACCCCTCCACTTT